This TCR beta chain was documented in a study of radiotherapy plus CTLA-4 blockade in lung cancer. For the study at large: The study recorded objective responses in roughly 20% of patients and disease control in 31%.

Measured with immunoSEQ multiplex PCR; TCRdb has only the in-frame clones, and not every one. Of approximately 60,000 clones in the sample, roughly 80% were seen once. The source of this sequence is a human donor with non-small cell lung cancer who had a complete response to radiotherapy plus ipilimumab. The sample in question was peripheral blood, obtained from a patient treated with radiotherapy plus ipilimumab.

CDR3 DNA: TGTGCCTGGACTCTCTTTCCGGCAGGCAAGTCCCTCTATGGCTACACCTTC. Translating it yields CAWTLFPAGKSLYGYTF. V is TRBV30 and J is TRBJ1-2, with unresolved D. V lost 4 bases and J 4 bases, leaving 25 bases between the germline ends. CDR3 length: 17 residues. Germline V gene sequence: CDR1 GTSNPN, CDR2 SVGIG (reference sequence).